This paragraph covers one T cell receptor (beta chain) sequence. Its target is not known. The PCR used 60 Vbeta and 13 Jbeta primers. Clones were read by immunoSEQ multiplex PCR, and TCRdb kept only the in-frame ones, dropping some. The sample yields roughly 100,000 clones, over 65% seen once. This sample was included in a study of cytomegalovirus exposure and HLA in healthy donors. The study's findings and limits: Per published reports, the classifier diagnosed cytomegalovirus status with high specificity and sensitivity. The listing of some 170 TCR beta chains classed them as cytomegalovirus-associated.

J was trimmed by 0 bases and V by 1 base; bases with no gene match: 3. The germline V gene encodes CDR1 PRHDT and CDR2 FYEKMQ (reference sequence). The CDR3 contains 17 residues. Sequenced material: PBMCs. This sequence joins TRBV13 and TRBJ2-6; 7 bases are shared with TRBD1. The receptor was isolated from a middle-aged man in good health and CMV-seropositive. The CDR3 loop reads CASSLDRGPSGANVLTF. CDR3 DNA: TGTGCCAGCAGCTTAGACAGGGGCCCCTCTGGGGCCAACGTCCTGACTTTC.